This T cell receptor (beta chain) is drawn from a study of control samples from healthy donors and cancer patients. TCRdb's copy holds only in-frame clones and misses some; the assay was immunoSEQ multiplex PCR. The sample comprises 110,000 to 150,000 clones, 91% of which are singletons, and about 7.6% rests with the top ten. Trimming removed 4 bases from V and 10 bases from J, with 10 bases in between. The V gene's germline CDR1 is MNHEY and CDR2 SMNVEV (reference sequence). The CDR3 has 11 amino acids. The chain employs TRBV27 and TRBJ1-1, with a possible D match to TRBD1 (6 bases). This receptor was taken from a man younger than 35 in good health. Material: blood. The DNA of the CDR3 is TGTGCCAGCAGTTCCAGGGGTGGAGCTTTCTTT. Translated: CASSSRGGAFF.